These 21 T cell receptor beta chains share one sample of origin, sequenced in a study of blood T cell repertoires in COVID-19. TCRdb keeps only in-frame clones here, not all; method: immunoSEQ multiplex PCR. This table holds about 78,000 clones, more than 80% found once. The sequencing sample was made of peripheral blood. The source of these receptors is a woman older than 75 with acute or convalescent COVID-19.

The rearrangement links TRBV5-1 to TRBJ1-2; D is unresolved. CDR1 and CDR2 from the germline V gene are SGHRS and YFSETQ. The CDR3 consists of 13 residues. V lost 6 bases to trimming and J lost 2 bases, with 11 bases between them. CDR3 in amino acids: CASTSGQNYGYTF. In DNA, the CDR3 is TGCGCCAGCACCTCGGGTCAGAACTATGGCTACACCTTC. Full variable domain (rest looked up from reference TRBV5-1 and TRBJ1-2): KAGVTQTPRYLIKTRGQQVTLSCSPISGHRSVSWYQQTPGQGLQFLFEYFSETQRNKGNFPGRFSGRQFSNSRSEMNVSTLELGDSALYLCASTSGQNYGYTFGSGTRLTVV.

The CDR3 DNA is TGTGCCAGCAGCTTGAGGCCCACGGAGGAGCAGTATTTT. Its protein is CASSLRPTEEQYF. This chain uses TRBV7-3 with TRBJ2-3; the D gene is possibly TRBD2 (5 bases). The germline V and J ends were trimmed by 3 bases and 11 bases, with 15 bases remaining between them. Germline V gene lookup returns CDR1 SGHTA and CDR2 FQGTGA. The CDR3 length is 13 residues.

The J gene is TRBJ1-2, the V gene TRBV7-8; 10 bases line up with TRBD1. The J segment lost 7 bases and the V segment lost 0 bases, leaving 5 bases of the junction unmatched. This CDR3 comprises 15 residues. The germline V gene has CDR1 SGHVS and CDR2 FQNEAQ. CDR3 DNA sequence: TGTGCCAGCAGCTTAGCTGACAGGGGGCTGGGTGGCTACACCTTC. It is translated as CASSLADRGLGGYTF.

The chain recombines TRBV19 with TRBJ1-1, with unresolved D. Germline CDR1 LNHDA, CDR2 SQIVND (reference sequence). The CDR3 covers 13 residues. V lost 9 bases and J lost 0, with 11 bases in between. CDR3 protein: CASSSGVNTEAFF. The CDR3 nucleotides are TGTGCCAGCAGCTCTGGAGTGAACACTGAAGCTTTCTTT.

The CDR3 spells CASTESGGAYNEQFF. The DNA for the CDR3 is TGCGCCAGCACCGAAAGTGGGGGGGCCTACAATGAGCAGTTCTTC. The V gene is TRBV5-1, the J gene TRBJ2-1; TRBD2 matches 7 bases. Looked up from germline, CDR1 is SGHRS and CDR2 is YFSETQ. V lost 6 bases to trimming and J lost 2 bases; unmatched junction nucleotides: 8. CDR3 length: 15 amino acids.

This chain links TRBV6-1 with TRBJ2-7; 11 bases are a match to TRBD2. In germline, CDR1 is MNHNS, CDR2 SASEGT. CDR3 length: 16 residues. The ends lost 3 bases at V and 0 bases at J; junction bases unmatched: 4. The CDR3 loop is CASSDPGTSGSYEQYF. The CDR3 DNA reads as TGTGCCAGCAGTGATCCCGGGACTAGCGGCTCCTACGAGCAGTACTTC.

This chain uses TRBV11-2 with TRBJ1-1; D may be TRBD1 (5 bases). Germline values: CDR1 SGHAT, CDR2 FQNNGV. Trimming pared 5 bases from V and 0 bases from J, leaving 16 bases between. The CDR3 is 16 amino acids. CDR3 DNA sequence: TGTGCCAGCAGCGGGAGGGCAGGGAGGATGAACACTGAAGCTTTCTTT. The encoded protein is CASSGRAGRMNTEAFF.

V usage is TRBV5-3 and J usage is TRBJ1-5, with 11 bases fitting TRBD1. TRBV5-3 is treated as an ORF (open reading frame) with a function not yet certain. The CDR3 consists of 16 residues. With V trimmed by 0 bases and J by 5 bases, 4 bases remained unmatched. The CDR3 DNA is TGTGCCAGAAGCTTGGGGACAGGGGGCGTATATCAGCCCCAGCATTTT. Protein sequence: CARSLGTGGVYQPQHF.

The CDR3 sequence is CASSPGRGEQFF. The CDR3, as DNA: TGTGCCAGCAGCCCCGGGAGGGGCGAGCAGTTCTTC. The chain combines TRBV7-3 with TRBJ2-1; 8 bases agree with TRBD2. This CDR3 comprises 12 residues. Germline V gene lookup returns CDR1 SGHTA and CDR2 FQGTGA. The ends lost 5 bases at V and 10 bases at J; junction bases unmatched: 4.

This chain connects TRBV2 to TRBJ2-1; tentatively, D is TRBD1 (5 bases). This CDR3 comprises 11 residues. The V and J ends lost 0 bases and 15 bases respectively, with 9 bases between them. CDR1 is SNHLY and CDR2 is FYNNEI in the germline V gene. CDR3 amino acids: CASSEAYQGFF. In DNA, the CDR3 is TGTGCCAGCAGTGAAGCGTATCAGGGGTTCTTC.

V is TRBV12-3 or TRBV12-4 and J is TRBJ2-7; D is undetermined. The CDR3 is 11 amino acids. V lost 2 bases, J lost 5 bases, and 4 bases lay in between. The CDR3 is CASSLINEQYF. The CDR3 DNA reads TGTGCCAGCAGTTTAATCAACGAGCAGTACTTC.

The rearrangement joins TRBV20-1 to TRBJ1-6; a weak D match, TRBD1 (5 bases). Trimming cost V 3 bases and J 7 bases, with 16 bases left between them. Germline V CDR1 and CDR2: DFQATT, SNEGSKA (reference sequence). The CDR3 totals 15 residues. The CDR3 nucleotides read TGCAGTGCTAGTATTCAGGGTCGACGGAATTCACCCCTCCACTTT. This encodes CSASIQGRRNSPLHF.

This chain connects TRBV7-2 to TRBJ1-2, with D possibly being TRBD1 (6 bases). The germline gives CDR1 SGHTA, CDR2 FQGNSA. CDR3 length equals 16 residues. With 2 bases removed from V and 3 bases from J, the gap between germline ends came to 16 bases. CDR3 coding DNA: TGTGCCAGCAGCTTATTAGCAGGGGTTGGTGACTATGGCTACACCTTC. Translation: CASSLLAGVGDYGYTF.

The V call is TRBV5-1, the J call TRBJ2-1, with unresolved D. The germline V gene has CDR1 SGHRS and CDR2 YFSETQ. The length of the CDR3 is 15 residues. The V end was cut by 0 bases, the J end by 6 bases, with 13 bases between. As DNA, the CDR3 is TGCGCCAGCAGCTTGGGACAAACGCCCTCCAATGAGCAGTTCTTC. It codes for CASSLGQTPSNEQFF.

The V call is TRBV19, the J call TRBJ1-4; perhaps TRBD1 as D (5 bases). V was trimmed by 4 bases and J by 4 bases, leaving 16 bases between them. Germline CDR1 LNHDA, CDR2 SQIVND (reference sequence). The CDR3 sequence is 16 residues long. CDR3 loop: CASSKLRGLDNEKLFF. CDR3 DNA: TGTGCCAGTAGTAAACTGCGGGGACTTGATAATGAAAAACTGTTTTTT.

The chain recombines TRBV25-1 with TRBJ2-1; TRBD2 aligns across 7 bases. The J segment lost 6 bases and the V segment lost 5 bases, leaving 10 bases of the junction unmatched. Germline-derived CDR1 and CDR2 are MGHDK and SYGVNS. The CDR3 totals 15 residues. The CDR3, as DNA: TGTGCCAGCAGTCCCCTCGATGCGGGGGTCAATGAGCAGTTCTTC. Translated, it gives CASSPLDAGVNEQFF.

The chain links TRBV5-5 to TRBJ1-3; a weak D match, TRBD1 (5 bases). Trimming left V 4 bases short and J 0 bases short, with 14 bases between. This CDR3 spans 16 amino acids. The germline V gene has CDR1 SGHKS and CDR2 YYEKEE (reference sequence). The CDR3 here is CASSPWAGDSGNTIYF. CDR3 coding DNA: TGTGCCAGCAGCCCCTGGGCGGGGGACTCTGGAAACACCATATATTTT.

The chain links TRBV12-3 or TRBV12-4 to TRBJ1-2; tentative D call: TRBD1 (6 bases). This CDR3 is 12 amino acids long. V lost 5 bases, J lost 6 bases, and 10 bases lay in between. DNA for the CDR3: TGTGCCAGCAGTGCAGGGGTTCATGGCTACACCTTC. Translation: CASSAGVHGYTF.

V usage is TRBV7-2 and J usage is TRBJ2-7; 7 bases are shared with TRBD2. With V trimmed by 3 bases and J by 5 bases, 7 bases remained unmatched. Germline V gene lookup returns CDR1 SGHTA and CDR2 FQGNSA. This CDR3 region has 14 residues. This chain's CDR3 is CASSFGREFDEQYF. The CDR3 nucleotides are TGTGCCAGCAGCTTTGGGCGGGAGTTTGACGAGCAGTACTTC.

Here the CDR3 reads CASSAPGKWGTDTQYF. The CDR3 DNA follows: TGTGCCAGCAGCGCCCCGGGAAAGTGGGGCACAGATACGCAGTATTTT. V is TRBV7-9 and J is TRBJ2-3; perhaps TRBD2 as D (5 bases). CDR1 SEHNR and CDR2 FQNEAQ come from the germline V gene (reference sequence). V was pared by 5 bases and J by 1 base, with 16 bases between. This CDR3 has 16 residues.

The chain has TRBV13 and TRBJ2-3; 9 bases map to TRBD2. The CDR3 is made up of 14 amino acids. Per germline, CDR1 PRHDT and CDR2 FYEKMQ (reference sequence). The V segment lost 5 bases and the J segment 4 bases; nucleotides outside the gene matches: 4. This CDR3 is CASSGREGADTQYF. The CDR3 region has the DNA TGTGCCAGCAGCGGGCGGGAGGGGGCAGATACGCAGTATTTT.